These T cell receptor beta chains were read from a single sample in a study of yellow fever vaccine responses in identical twins. TCRdb reprocessed the RT-PCR reads via MiXCR and lists one record per CDR3 protein. The data hold about 1,700 distinct CDR3 sequences, with 83% observed a single time. The sample was T cells from blood (PBMCs), unsorted or a sorted subset (not recorded which), taken before or after yellow fever vaccination (not recorded which). These receptors originate from a woman aged 18-29 years who received the yellow fever vaccine. Each CDR3 is given with its conserved first and last residue. Fields, in order: J gene, D gene, V gene, clone size, CDR3 protein, CDR3 DNA. The D gene is left open where the match is weak. Only some rows state a clone size, as once, few, many or a class for expanded clones.

J gene: TRBJ1-1
D gene: TRBD1
V gene: TRBV11-1
clone size: .
CDR3 protein: CASSALQGTTEAFF
CDR3 DNA: TGTGCCAGCAGCGCCTTACAGGGGACGACTGAAGCTTTCTTT

J gene: TRBJ2-7
D gene: .
V gene: TRBV11-3
clone size: .
CDR3 protein: CASSLGRHSYEQYF
CDR3 DNA: TGTGCCAGCAGCTTAGGACGCCACTCCTACGAGCAGTACTTC

J gene: TRBJ2-3
D gene: .
V gene: TRBV13
clone size: .
CDR3 protein: CASSHRAGSTDTQYF
CDR3 DNA: TGTGCCAGCAGCCATCGAGCGGGCTCCACAGATACGCAGTATTTT

J gene: TRBJ1-1
D gene: TRBD1
V gene: TRBV28
clone size: .
CDR3 protein: CASSSPTTGGNTEAFF
CDR3 DNA: TGTGCCAGCAGTTCGCCCACTACAGGGGGGAACACTGAAGCTTTCTTT

J gene: TRBJ2-4
D gene: TRBD1
V gene: TRBV20-1
clone size: once
CDR3 protein: CSAGQGKNIQYF
CDR3 DNA: TGCAGTGCTGGACAGGGTAAAAACATTCAGTACTTC

J gene: TRBJ1-2
D gene: .
V gene: TRBV2
clone size: .
CDR3 protein: CATTRGAEGYTF
CDR3 DNA: TGTGCCACCACCCGGGGGGCAGAGGGCTACACCTTC

J gene: TRBJ2-7
D gene: TRBD1
V gene: TRBV29-1
clone size: .
CDR3 protein: CSVRQGGGYEQYF
CDR3 DNA: TGCAGCGTTCGACAGGGGGGAGGATACGAGCAGTACTTC

J gene: TRBJ2-4
D gene: .
V gene: TRBV2
clone size: .
CDR3 protein: CASSSEKNIQYF
CDR3 DNA: TGTGCCAGCAGTTCCGAGAAAAACATTCAGTACTTC

J gene: TRBJ2-7
D gene: .
V gene: TRBV12-3/TRBV12-4
clone size: .
CDR3 protein: CASSHAYEQYF
CDR3 DNA: TGTGCCAGCAGTCATGCCTACGAGCAGTACTTC

J gene: TRBJ2-3
D gene: .
V gene: TRBV14
clone size: .
CDR3 protein: CASRSTEPDTQYF
CDR3 DNA: TGTGCCAGCAGAAGCACAGAGCCAGATACGCAGTATTTT

J gene: TRBJ2-1
D gene: .
V gene: TRBV10-3
clone size: .
CDR3 protein: CAISGGYGGARGSYNEQFF
CDR3 DNA: TGTGCCATCAGTGGTGGGTATGGCGGTGCCCGGGGCTCCTACAATGAGCAGTTCTTC

J gene: TRBJ2-1
D gene: TRBD2
V gene: TRBV29-1
clone size: .
CDR3 protein: CSATWRTSGMYNEQFF
CDR3 DNA: TGCAGCGCCACCTGGCGGACTAGCGGGATGTACAATGAGCAGTTCTTC

J gene: TRBJ2-1
D gene: TRBD1
V gene: TRBV13
clone size: .
CDR3 protein: CASSLGTGGYNEQFF
CDR3 DNA: TGTGCCAGCAGCTTAGGGACAGGGGGGTACAATGAGCAGTTCTTC

J gene: TRBJ2-1
D gene: TRBD2
V gene: TRBV5-4
clone size: .
CDR3 protein: CASSLGSGANNEQFF
CDR3 DNA: TGTGCCAGCAGCTTGGGAAGCGGGGCAAACAATGAGCAGTTCTTC

J gene: TRBJ2-3
D gene: TRBD2
V gene: TRBV27
clone size: .
CDR3 protein: CASSRREGDTQYF
CDR3 DNA: TGTGCCAGCAGCCGGCGGGAGGGAGATACGCAGTATTTT

J gene: TRBJ2-1
D gene: TRBD1
V gene: TRBV24-1
clone size: .
CDR3 protein: CATSDGTVDEQFF
CDR3 DNA: TGTGCCACCAGTGACGGGACAGTAGATGAGCAGTTCTTC

J gene: TRBJ2-6
D gene: .
V gene: TRBV2
clone size: .
CDR3 protein: CASSAAVGSSGANVLTF
CDR3 DNA: TGTGCCAGCAGTGCGGCAGTGGGTAGCTCTGGGGCCAACGTCCTGACTTTC

J gene: TRBJ2-3
D gene: TRBD2
V gene: TRBV11-3
clone size: .
CDR3 protein: CASSPRTSGITDTQYF
CDR3 DNA: TGTGCCAGCAGCCCGAGGACTAGCGGGATCACAGATACGCAGTATTTT

J gene: TRBJ2-7
D gene: TRBD1
V gene: TRBV29-1
clone size: .
CDR3 protein: CSIRQGGSYEQYF
CDR3 DNA: TGCAGCATACGACAGGGGGGTTCCTACGAGCAGTACTTC

J gene: TRBJ2-1
D gene: .
V gene: TRBV4-1
clone size: .
CDR3 protein: CASSQDRTNNEQFF
CDR3 DNA: TGCGCCAGCAGCCAAGATAGGACGAACAATGAGCAGTTCTTC

J gene: TRBJ2-7
D gene: .
V gene: TRBV7-3
clone size: .
CDR3 protein: CASSSYLRSSYEQYF
CDR3 DNA: TGTGCCAGCAGCTCCTACTTGCGGTCCTCCTACGAGCAGTACTTC

J gene: TRBJ1-2
D gene: .
V gene: TRBV23-1
clone size: few
CDR3 protein: CASSHRVCGYTF
CDR3 DNA: TGCGCCAGCAGTCATAGGGTTTGTGGCTACACCTTC

J gene: TRBJ1-5
D gene: .
V gene: TRBV27
clone size: once
CDR3 protein: CASKTGYSNQPQHF
CDR3 DNA: TGTGCCAGCAAAACAGGGTATAGCAATCAGCCCCAGCATTTT

J gene: TRBJ2-2
D gene: TRBD1
V gene: TRBV11-1
clone size: .
CDR3 protein: CASSLEGQGFTGELFF
CDR3 DNA: TGTGCCAGCAGCTTAGAAGGACAGGGGTTCACCGGGGAGCTGTTTTTT

J gene: TRBJ2-7
D gene: .
V gene: TRBV4-3
clone size: .
CDR3 protein: CASSQQRTASYEQYF
CDR3 DNA: TGCGCCAGCAGCCAGCAACGGACAGCCTCATACGAGCAGTACTTC

J gene: TRBJ2-7
D gene: TRBD1
V gene: TRBV29-1
clone size: few
CDR3 protein: CSVVYRTGAYEQYF
CDR3 DNA: TGCAGCGTTGTATACCGGACAGGGGCCTACGAGCAGTACTTC

J gene: TRBJ2-7
D gene: .
V gene: TRBV19
clone size: .
CDR3 protein: CASSSSYEQYF
CDR3 DNA: TGTGCCAGTAGTTCATCCTACGAGCAGTACTTC

J gene: TRBJ2-2
D gene: .
V gene: TRBV11-2
clone size: .
CDR3 protein: CASSVLGRVSGAGELFF
CDR3 DNA: TGTGCCAGCAGCGTTTTGGGCCGGGTTTCAGGCGCCGGGGAGCTGTTTTTT

J gene: TRBJ1-3
D gene: .
V gene: TRBV18
clone size: .
CDR3 protein: CASSPGAGNTIYF
CDR3 DNA: TGTGCCAGCTCACCAGGAGCTGGAAACACCATATATTTT

J gene: TRBJ2-5
D gene: .
V gene: TRBV11-2
clone size: .
CDR3 protein: CASSPFPGVQETQYF
CDR3 DNA: TGTGCCAGCAGCCCTTTTCCAGGGGTTCAAGAGACCCAGTACTTC

J gene: TRBJ2-3
D gene: .
V gene: TRBV6-1
clone size: few
CDR3 protein: CASRMTRDGTQYF
CDR3 DNA: TGTGCCAGCAGGATGACGAGGGATGGCACGCAGTATTTT

J gene: TRBJ2-3
D gene: .
V gene: TRBV2
clone size: .
CDR3 protein: CASIRDFADTQYF
CDR3 DNA: TGTGCCAGTATCCGGGATTTCGCAGATACGCAGTATTTT

J gene: TRBJ2-3
D gene: TRBD1
V gene: TRBV18
clone size: .
CDR3 protein: CASSPGTGSGTDTQYF
CDR3 DNA: TGTGCCAGCTCACCCGGGACAGGGTCAGGCACAGATACGCAGTATTTT

J gene: TRBJ2-2
D gene: TRBD2
V gene: TRBV6-4
clone size: .
CDR3 protein: CASSGTSGDTGELFF
CDR3 DNA: TGTGCCAGCAGTGGGACTAGCGGGGACACCGGGGAGCTGTTTTTT

J gene: TRBJ2-7
D gene: .
V gene: TRBV2
clone size: .
CDR3 protein: CASTVGPGQNF
CDR3 DNA: TGTGCCAGCACCGTGGGCCCGGGTCAGAACTTC

J gene: TRBJ1-5
D gene: .
V gene: TRBV20-1
clone size: .
CDR3 protein: CSASPPAGDNQPQHF
CDR3 DNA: TGCAGTGCTAGCCCACCGGCAGGGGACAATCAGCCCCAGCATTTT

J gene: TRBJ2-5
D gene: .
V gene: TRBV13
clone size: .
CDR3 protein: CASQVGDGETQYF
CDR3 DNA: TGTGCCAGCCAGGTCGGGGACGGCGAGACCCAGTACTTC

J gene: TRBJ2-4
D gene: .
V gene: TRBV29-1
clone size: .
CDR3 protein: CSVEQGIQYF
CDR3 DNA: TGCAGCGTTGAACAGGGGATTCAGTACTTC

J gene: TRBJ2-2
D gene: .
V gene: TRBV20-1
clone size: once
CDR3 protein: CSAQGSGTNTGELFF
CDR3 DNA: TGCAGTGCCCAAGGGAGCGGAACGAACACCGGGGAGCTGTTTTTT

J gene: TRBJ2-1
D gene: .
V gene: TRBV7-9
clone size: .
CDR3 protein: CASSLVSDGPTLEFF
CDR3 DNA: TGTGCCAGCAGCTTAGTGTCGGACGGACCTACATTGGAGTTCTTC

J gene: TRBJ2-5
D gene: .
V gene: TRBV18
clone size: .
CDR3 protein: CASSPQETQYF
CDR3 DNA: TGTGCCAGCTCACCCCAAGAGACCCAGTACTTC

J gene: TRBJ2-1
D gene: .
V gene: TRBV9
clone size: .
CDR3 protein: CASTERANSYNEQFF
CDR3 DNA: TGTGCCAGCACCGAACGGGCAAACTCCTACAATGAGCAGTTCTTC

J gene: TRBJ2-7
D gene: .
V gene: TRBV7-2
clone size: .
CDR3 protein: CASADPQGGQYF
CDR3 DNA: TGTGCCAGCGCTGACCCACAGGGTGGCCAGTACTTC

J gene: TRBJ2-1
D gene: .
V gene: TRBV7-6
clone size: .
CDR3 protein: CASSSYREFGFNEQFF
CDR3 DNA: TGTGCCAGCAGCTCATACAGGGAATTTGGGTTCAATGAGCAGTTCTTC

J gene: TRBJ2-7
D gene: .
V gene: TRBV10-3
clone size: once
CDR3 protein: CAISENTYEQYF
CDR3 DNA: TGTGCCATCAGTGAGAACACCTACGAGCAGTACTTC

J gene: TRBJ2-7
D gene: TRBD1
V gene: TRBV10-1
clone size: .
CDR3 protein: CASSDHPGTGRDNEQYF
CDR3 DNA: TGCGCCAGCAGTGACCACCCCGGGACAGGGAGGGACAACGAGCAGTACTTC